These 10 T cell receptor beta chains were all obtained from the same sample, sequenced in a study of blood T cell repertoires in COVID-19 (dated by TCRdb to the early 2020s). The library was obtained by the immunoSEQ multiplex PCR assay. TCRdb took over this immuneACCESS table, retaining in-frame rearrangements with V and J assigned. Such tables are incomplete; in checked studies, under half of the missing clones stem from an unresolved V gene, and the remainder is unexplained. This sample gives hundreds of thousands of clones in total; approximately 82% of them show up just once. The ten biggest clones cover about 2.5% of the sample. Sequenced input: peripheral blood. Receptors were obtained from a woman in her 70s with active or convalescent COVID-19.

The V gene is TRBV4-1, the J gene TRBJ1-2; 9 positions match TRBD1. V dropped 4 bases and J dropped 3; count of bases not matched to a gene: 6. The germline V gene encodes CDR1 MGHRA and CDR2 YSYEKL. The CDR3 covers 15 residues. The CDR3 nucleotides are TGCGCCAGCAGCCTCCGGGACAGGGATGACTATGGCTACACCTTC. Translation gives CASSLRDRDDYGYTF.

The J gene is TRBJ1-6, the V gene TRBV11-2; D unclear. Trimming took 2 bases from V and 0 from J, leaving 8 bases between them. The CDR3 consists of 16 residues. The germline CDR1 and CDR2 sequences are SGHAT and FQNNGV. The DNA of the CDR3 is TGTGCCAGCAGCTTACTGCGCTCCTCCTATAATTCACCCCTCCACTTT. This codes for CASSLLRSSYNSPLHF. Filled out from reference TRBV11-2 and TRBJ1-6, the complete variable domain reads EAGVAQSPRYKIIEKRQSVAFWCNPISGHATLYWYQQILGQGPKLLIQFQNNGVVDDSQLPKDRFSAERLKGVDSTLKIQPAKLEDSAVYLCASSLLRSSYNSPLHFGNGTRLTVT.

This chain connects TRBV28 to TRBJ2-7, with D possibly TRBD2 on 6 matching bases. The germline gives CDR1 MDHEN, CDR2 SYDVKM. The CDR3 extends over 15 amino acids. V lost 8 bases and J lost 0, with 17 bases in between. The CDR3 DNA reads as TGTGCCAGCTCGGTGGGGACTTCCTCCTCCTACGAGCAGTACTTC. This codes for CASSVGTSSSYEQYF. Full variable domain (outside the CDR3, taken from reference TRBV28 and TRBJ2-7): DVKVTQSSRYLVKRTGEKVFLECVQDMDHENMFWYRQDPGLGLRLIYFSYDVKMKEKGDIPEGYSVSREKKERFSLILESASTNQTSMYLCASSVGTSSSYEQYFGPGTRLTVT.

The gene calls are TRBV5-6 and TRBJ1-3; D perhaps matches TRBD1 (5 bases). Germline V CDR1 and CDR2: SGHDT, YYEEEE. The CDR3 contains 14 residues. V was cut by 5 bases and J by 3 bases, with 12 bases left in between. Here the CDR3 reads CASSLGLFGNTIYF. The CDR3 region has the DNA TGTGCCAGCAGTCTGGGACTTTTTGGAAACACCATATATTTT. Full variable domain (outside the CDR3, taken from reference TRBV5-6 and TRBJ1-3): DAGVTQSPTHLIKTRGQQVTLRCSPKSGHDTVSWYQQALGQGPQFIFQYYEEEERQRGNFPDRFSGHQFPNYSSELNVNALLLGDSALYLCASSLGLFGNTIYFGEGSWLTVV.

The CDR3 DNA reads TGTGCCAGCAGTGGTGCAGCGAATAGCCTAGCCAAAAACATTCAGTACTTC. Residues: CASSGAANSLAKNIQYF. The rearrangement links TRBV6-1 to TRBJ2-4, with no clear D. V lost 4 bases and J 0 bases, leaving 16 bases between the germline ends. The CDR3 is 17 amino acids. The V gene's germline CDR1 is MNHNS and CDR2 SASEGT.

CDR3 amino acids: CAIRTRQVRDYGYTF. The CDR3 nucleotides are TGTGCCATCAGAACTCGACAGGTGAGGGACTATGGCTACACCTTC. The genes are TRBV10-3 and TRBJ1-2; tentatively, D is TRBD1 (6 bases). Germline CDR1 is ENHRY and CDR2 is SYGVKD. The length of the CDR3 is 15 residues. V lost 6 bases, J lost 3 bases, and 17 bases lay in between.

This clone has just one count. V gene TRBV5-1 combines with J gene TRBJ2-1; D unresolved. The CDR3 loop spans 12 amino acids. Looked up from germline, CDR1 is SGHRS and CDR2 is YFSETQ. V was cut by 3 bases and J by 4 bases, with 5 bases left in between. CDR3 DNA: TGCGCCAGCAGCTACATTTACAATGAGCAGTTCTTC. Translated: CASSYIYNEQFF.

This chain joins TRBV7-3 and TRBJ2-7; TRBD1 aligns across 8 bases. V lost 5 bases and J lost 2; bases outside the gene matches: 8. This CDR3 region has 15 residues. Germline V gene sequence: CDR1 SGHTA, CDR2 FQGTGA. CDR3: CASSRYPGGPYEQYF. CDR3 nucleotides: TGTGCCAGCAGCCGGTACCCAGGGGGCCCCTACGAGCAGTACTTC.

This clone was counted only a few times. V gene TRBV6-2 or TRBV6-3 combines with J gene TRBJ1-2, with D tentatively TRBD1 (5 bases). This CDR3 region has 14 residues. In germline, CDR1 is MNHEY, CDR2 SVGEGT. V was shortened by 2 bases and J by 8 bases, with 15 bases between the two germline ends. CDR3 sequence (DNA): TGTGCCAGCAGTTACGCCGGCAGGGCGGACGGCTACACCTTC. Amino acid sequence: CASSYAGRADGYTF.

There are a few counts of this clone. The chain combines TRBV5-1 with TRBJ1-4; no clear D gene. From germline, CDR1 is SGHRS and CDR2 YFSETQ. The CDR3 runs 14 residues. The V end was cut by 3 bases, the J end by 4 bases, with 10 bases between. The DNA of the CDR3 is TGCGCCAGCAGCTCCGACACCTATAATGAAAAACTGTTTTTT. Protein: CASSSDTYNEKLFF. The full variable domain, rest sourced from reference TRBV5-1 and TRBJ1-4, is KAGVTQTPRYLIKTRGQQVTLSCSPISGHRSVSWYQQTPGQGLQFLFEYFSETQRNKGNFPGRFSGRQFSNSRSEMNVSTLELGDSALYLCASSSDTYNEKLFFGSGTQLSVL.